This entry describes one T cell receptor (beta chain). The record originates from a study of CD8+CD57+ T cells in acquired aplastic anemia. As for the study in general: When averaged, DNA from sorted CD4+ and CD8+ cells came to about 2.9 ug.

Profiles of TCR beta VDJ and CDR3 were generated from a genomic DNA template. TCRdb re-derived calls from the reads in MiXCR, one entry per CDR3 protein. The table records about 160,000 distinct CDR3 sequences, 47% of them present only once. The V gene lost 10 bases and the J gene lost 7 bases, with 17 bases spanning the gap. Germline V gene data show CDR1 as MNHNS and CDR2 as SASEGT. The CDR3 is 12 residues long. Those patients picked for sequencing had displayed CD8+CD57+ cell expansion on flow cytometry. Sequencing input: sorted CD4+, CD8+, or CD8+CD57+ T cells (not recorded which) from PBMCs. The genes are TRBV6-1 and TRBJ2-7; D not certain. The sequence was collected from a human donor with aplastic anemia. CDR3 amino acids: CATHRPSGEQYF. CDR3 bases: TGTGCCACCCACCGGCCTAGTGGAGAGCAGTACTTC.